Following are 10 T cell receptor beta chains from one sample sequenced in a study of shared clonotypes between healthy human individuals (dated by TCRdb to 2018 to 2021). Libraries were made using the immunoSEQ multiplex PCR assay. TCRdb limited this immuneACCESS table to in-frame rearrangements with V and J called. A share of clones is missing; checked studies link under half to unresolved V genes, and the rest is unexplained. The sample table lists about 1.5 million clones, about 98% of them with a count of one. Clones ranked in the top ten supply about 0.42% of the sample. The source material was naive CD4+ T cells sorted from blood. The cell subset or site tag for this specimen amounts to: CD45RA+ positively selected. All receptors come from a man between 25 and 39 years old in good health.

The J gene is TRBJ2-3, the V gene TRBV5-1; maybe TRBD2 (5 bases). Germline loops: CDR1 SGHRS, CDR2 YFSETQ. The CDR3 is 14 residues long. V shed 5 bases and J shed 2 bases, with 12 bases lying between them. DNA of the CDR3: TGCGCCAGCAGGAGTCGTCTAGCCACAGATACGCAGTATTTT. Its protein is CASRSRLATDTQYF.

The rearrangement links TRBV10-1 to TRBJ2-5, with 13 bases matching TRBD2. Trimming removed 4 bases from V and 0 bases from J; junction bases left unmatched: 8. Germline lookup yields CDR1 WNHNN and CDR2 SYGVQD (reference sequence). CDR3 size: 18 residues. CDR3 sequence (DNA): TGCGCCAGCAGTGGTCGGACTAGCGGGAGTTTCAACCAAGAGACCCAGTACTTC. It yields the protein CASSGRTSGSFNQETQYF.

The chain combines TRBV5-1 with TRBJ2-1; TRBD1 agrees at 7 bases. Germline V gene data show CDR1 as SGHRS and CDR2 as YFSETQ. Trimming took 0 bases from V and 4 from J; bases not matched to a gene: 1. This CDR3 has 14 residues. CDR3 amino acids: CASSLAQGYNEQFF. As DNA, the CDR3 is TGCGCCAGCAGCTTGGCACAGGGGTACAATGAGCAGTTCTTC.

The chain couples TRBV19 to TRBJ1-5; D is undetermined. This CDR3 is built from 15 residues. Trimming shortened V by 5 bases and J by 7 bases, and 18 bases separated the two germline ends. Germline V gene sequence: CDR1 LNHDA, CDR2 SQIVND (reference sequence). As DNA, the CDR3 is TGTGCCAGTAGTCCCCAAATAGGGAAGGAGCAGCCCCAGCATTTT. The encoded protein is CASSPQIGKEQPQHF.

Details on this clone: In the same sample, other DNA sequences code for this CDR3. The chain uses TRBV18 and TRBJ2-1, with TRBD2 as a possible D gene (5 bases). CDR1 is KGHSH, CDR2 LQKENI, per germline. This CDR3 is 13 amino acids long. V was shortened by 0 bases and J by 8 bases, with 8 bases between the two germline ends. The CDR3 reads CASSPPGGDEQFF. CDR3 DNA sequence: TGTGCCAGCTCACCACCAGGAGGCGATGAGCAGTTCTTC.

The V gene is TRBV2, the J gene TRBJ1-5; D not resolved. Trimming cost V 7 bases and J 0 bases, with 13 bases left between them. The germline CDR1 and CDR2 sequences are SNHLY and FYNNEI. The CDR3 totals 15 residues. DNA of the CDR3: TGTGCCAGCACCCAAGGGAGCTATAGCAATCAGCCCCAGCATTTT. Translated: CASTQGSYSNQPQHF.

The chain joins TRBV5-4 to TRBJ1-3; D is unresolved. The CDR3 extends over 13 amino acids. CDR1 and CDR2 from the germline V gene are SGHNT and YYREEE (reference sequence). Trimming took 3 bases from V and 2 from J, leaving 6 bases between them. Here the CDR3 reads CASSSYTGNTIYF. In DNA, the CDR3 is TGTGCCAGCAGCTCATATACTGGAAACACCATATATTTT. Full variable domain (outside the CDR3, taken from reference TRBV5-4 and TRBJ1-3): ETGVTQSPTHLIKTRGQQVTLRCSSQSGHNTVSWYQQALGQGPQFIFQYYREEENGRGNFPPRFSGLQFPNYSSELNVNALELDDSALYLCASSSYTGNTIYFGEGSWLTVV.

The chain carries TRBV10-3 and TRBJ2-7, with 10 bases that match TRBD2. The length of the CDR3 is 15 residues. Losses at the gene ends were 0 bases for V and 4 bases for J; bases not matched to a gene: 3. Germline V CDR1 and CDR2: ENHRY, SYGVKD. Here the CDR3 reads CAISESAGGKYEQYF. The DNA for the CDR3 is TGTGCCATCAGTGAGTCAGCGGGAGGGAAATACGAGCAGTACTTC.

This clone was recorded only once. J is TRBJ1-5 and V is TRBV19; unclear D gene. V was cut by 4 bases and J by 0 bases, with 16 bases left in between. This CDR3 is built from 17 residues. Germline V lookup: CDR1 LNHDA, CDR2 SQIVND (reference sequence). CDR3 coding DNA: TGTGCCAGTAGTACTCGAACAACCCCTCATAGCAATCAGCCCCAGCATTTT. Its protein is CASSTRTTPHSNQPQHF.

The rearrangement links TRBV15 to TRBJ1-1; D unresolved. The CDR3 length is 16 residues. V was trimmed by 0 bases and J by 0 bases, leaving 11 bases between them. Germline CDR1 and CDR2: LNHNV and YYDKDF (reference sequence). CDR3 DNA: TGTGCCACCAGCAGAGATCTCCCCCAAATGAACACTGAAGCTTTCTTT. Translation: CATSRDLPQMNTEAFF.